These 4 T cell receptor beta chains were sequenced from one sample in a study of T cell repertoires in cytomegalovirus infection. TCRdb itself ran the reads through MiXCR, one entry per CDR3 protein. The sample lists 200,000 or so distinct CDR3 sequences, approximately 19% seen once, with roughly 2.9% in the top ten. Sequences were obtained from PBMCs. Source of these receptors: a human donor in good health (CMV status not recorded). Some clones in this sample may be carry-over from other donors' samples.

This clonotype was seen a few times. The chain carries TRBV11-3 and TRBJ2-5; D is ambiguous. V gave up 1 base and J gave up 4 bases, with 4 bases separating them. CDR3 length: 12 residues. The V gene's germline CDR1 is SGHNT and CDR2 YENEEA. CDR3 in DNA: TGTGCCAGCAGCTTAGGTCCAGAGACCCAGTACTTC. This encodes CASSLGPETQYF.

The chain employs TRBV7-4 and TRBJ1-5; D possibly corresponds to TRBD1 (6 bases). V gave up 5 bases and J gave up 7 bases, with 18 bases separating them. Germline V gene sequence: CDR1 SGHVT, CDR2 SQSDAQ. This CDR3 has 15 amino acids. The CDR3 reads CASSRAGGAGQPQHF. CDR3 DNA sequence: TGTGCCAGCAGCCGGGCGGGGGGGGCTGGGCAGCCCCAGCATTTT.

The V gene is TRBV7-9, the J gene TRBJ2-7; 12 nucleotides agree with TRBD2. Per the germline V gene, CDR1 is SEHNR and CDR2 is FQNEAQ (reference sequence). Trimming at V came to 5 bases and at J to 2 bases, leaving 10 bases not matched to a gene. CDR3 length equals 17 residues. In DNA form, the CDR3 reads TGTGCCAGCAGCGGACCTCCTCTAGCGGGAGGGCCCTACGAGCAGTACTTC. Its protein is CASSGPPLAGGPYEQYF.

The V call is TRBV7-6, the J call TRBJ1-5; 10 bases match TRBD1. The CDR3 is 15 residues long. V trimming: 8 bases; J trimming: 4 bases; junction bases outside the gene matches: 8. Germline V gene data show CDR1 as SGHVS and CDR2 as FNYEAQ. CDR3 bases: TGTGCCAGCCAGGGGGGACAGGGGTGGAATCAGCCCCAGCATTTT. This sequence encodes CASQGGQGWNQPQHF.